These 14 T cell receptor beta chains share one sample of origin, sequenced in a study of memory CD4+ T cells and cytomegalovirus serostatus. Data came from immunoSEQ multiplex PCR; TCRdb stores just in-frame clones and leaves some out. This table holds roughly 45,000 clones, 78% found once. Single viable CD3+CD4+CD8-CD45RO+ cells were sorted as the memory CD4+ T cells. Source material: memory CD4+ T cells from blood. These receptors came from an adult in good health and CMV-seronegative.

The chain joins TRBV5-1 to TRBJ1-2; D ambiguous. CDR1 and CDR2 from the germline V gene are SGHRS and YFSETQ. This CDR3 has 13 amino acids. The V gene lost 3 bases and the J gene lost 8 bases, with 14 bases spanning the gap. CDR3 sequence: CASSYYLGSGYTF. The CDR3 DNA reads TGCGCCAGCAGCTACTACCTCGGGTCCGGCTACACCTTC.

Details on this clone: The sample contains more than one DNA sequence encoding this CDR3. V and J are TRBV5-6 and TRBJ1-2; 8 bases map to TRBD1. The CDR3 spans 14 residues. The germline V gene has CDR1 SGHDT and CDR2 YYEEEE. V gave up 4 bases and J gave up 4 bases; unmatched junction bases: 6. CDR3 DNA: TGTGCCAGCAGCCTTGGACAGGGCAGCTATGGCTACACCTTC. Protein: CASSLGQGSYGYTF. The whole variable domain, filled in from reference TRBV5-6 and TRBJ1-2, reads DAGVTQSPTHLIKTRGQQVTLRCSPKSGHDTVSWYQQALGQGPQFIFQYYEEEERQRGNFPDRFSGHQFPNYSSELNVNALLLGDSALYLCASSLGQGSYGYTFGSGTRLTVV.

This clone was counted only a few times. The rearrangement joins TRBV5-1 to TRBJ1-6; possible D gene TRBD1, 5 bases. Germline V gene lookup returns CDR1 SGHRS and CDR2 YFSETQ. The CDR3 spans 19 residues. Trimming removed 0 bases at V and 10 bases at J, with 26 bases between. CDR3 region: CASSLAWSGGTSFGSPLHF. The CDR3 DNA is TGCGCCAGCAGCTTGGCTTGGAGCGGGGGGACTTCCTTCGGCTCACCCCTCCACTTT.

This clone occurred a few times. The chain is built from TRBV10-3 and TRBJ2-5; no reliable D call. V lost 0 bases and J lost 2, with 13 bases in between. CDR3 length: 16 residues. The germline gives CDR1 ENHRY, CDR2 SYGVKD. CDR3 protein: CAISESYVGQQETQYF. Here the CDR3 DNA reads TGTGCCATCAGTGAGTCATATGTTGGGCAACAAGAGACCCAGTACTTC.

V usage is TRBV5-1 and J usage is TRBJ1-1, with D unclear. V gave up 1 base and J gave up 0 bases, with 10 bases separating them. CDR1 and CDR2 from the germline V gene are SGHRS and YFSETQ. This CDR3 contains 15 residues. The CDR3 nucleotides are TGCGCCAGCAGCTTGATGGGGAAGATGAACACTGAAGCTTTCTTT. This codes for CASSLMGKMNTEAFF.

In this sample, this clone turned up a few times. The chain recombines TRBV5-1 with TRBJ1-1; D uncertain. The CDR3 totals 14 residues. Per the germline V gene, CDR1 is SGHRS and CDR2 is YFSETQ. Trimming stripped 1 base from V and 5 bases from J, with 12 bases between. The CDR3 coding sequence is TGCGCCAGCAGCTTGCTTCCGTCAGGAACTGAAGCTTTCTTT. Its protein is CASSLLPSGTEAFF.

CDR3 in amino acids: CASSPPDREGTQYF. Written as DNA, the CDR3 is TGTGCCAGCAGCCCACCGGACAGGGAGGGGACCCAGTACTTC. J is TRBJ2-5 and V is TRBV7-9; a possible D gene is TRBD1 (8 bases). The ends were cut back, 5 bases at V and 7 bases at J, with 17 bases in the middle. The CDR3 is 14 amino acids. Per germline, CDR1 SEHNR and CDR2 FQNEAQ (reference sequence).

The chain carries TRBV19 and TRBJ1-2; weak D call: TRBD1 (6 bases). CDR1 and CDR2 (germline): LNHDA, SQIVND (reference sequence). Trimming took off 7 bases at V and 7 bases at J, with 22 bases between the two ends. The CDR3 extends over 15 amino acids. CDR3 sequence (DNA): TGTGCCAGTACGCCTCCCGACAGGAATACTGGTGGCTACACCTTC. Translation gives CASTPPDRNTGGYTF.

The gene calls are TRBV5-1 and TRBJ2-1; D is uncertain. V shed 0 bases and J shed 7 bases, with 11 bases lying between them. Germline loops: CDR1 SGHRS, CDR2 YFSETQ. The CDR3 is made up of 14 amino acids. CDR3 nucleotides: TGCGCCAGCAGCTTGGATCCTGGCCCTAATGAGCAGTTCTTC. Its protein is CASSLDPGPNEQFF.

This sequence joins TRBV6-1 and TRBJ2-5; either TRBD1 or TRBD2 may supply D (6 bases each). The CDR3 is 14 residues long. Germline lookup yields CDR1 MNHNS and CDR2 SASEGT. V lost 6 bases and J lost 5, with 16 bases in between. CDR3 residues: CASSGGGNAETQYF. The CDR3 bases are TGTGCCAGCAGCGGAGGGGGGAATGCGGAGACCCAGTACTTC.

The table lists this clone with a few counts. CDR3 DNA: TGCGCCAGCAGGTTGGCGGGGGGGCGCACAGATACGCAGTATTTT. It specifies CASRLAGGRTDTQYF. The chain recombines TRBV10-2 with TRBJ2-3, with 9 bases aligning to TRBD2. Germline CDR1 reads WSHSY; CDR2 reads SAAADI. This CDR3 has 15 amino acids. Trimming removed 6 bases from V and 1 base from J; junction bases left unmatched: 5.

J is TRBJ1-2 and V is TRBV18; TRBD1 matches at 7 bases. This CDR3 spans 13 amino acids. The J segment lost 6 bases and the V segment lost 5 bases, leaving 6 bases of the junction unmatched. Germline V lookup: CDR1 KGHSH, CDR2 LQKENI. CDR3 coding DNA: TGTGCCAGCTCAACAGAACAGGGGAATGGCTACACCTTC. Translated: CASSTEQGNGYTF.

The rearrangement uses TRBV5-6 and TRBJ1-2; D unresolved. Germline V lookup: CDR1 SGHDT, CDR2 YYEEEE. The V gene lost 0 bases and the J gene lost 6 bases, with 15 bases spanning the gap. This CDR3 is 15 amino acids long. CDR3 in amino acids: CASSLDPGLGDGYTF. The CDR3 region has the DNA TGTGCCAGCAGCTTGGATCCGGGATTGGGCGATGGCTACACCTTC.

The chain links TRBV4-1 to TRBJ2-2; D is uncertain. Trimming left V 4 bases short and J 4 bases short, with 7 bases between. The CDR3 sequence is 13 residues long. Germline V gene lookup returns CDR1 MGHRA and CDR2 YSYEKL. The CDR3 DNA reads TGCGCCAGCAGCCCCCTGGCCACCGGGGAGCTGTTTTTT. Residues: CASSPLATGELFF.